These 22 T cell receptor beta chains share one sample of origin, sequenced in a study of blood T cells in healthy people across ages. The use of a sample-barcoded 5' primer and a J-beta primer mix characterized a second PCR of roughly 6 to 11 cycles. In TCRdb, the 5' RACE reads were re-called with MiXCR into one record per CDR3 protein. The table lists some 320,000 distinct CDR3 sequences, around 27% of them singletons, with 29% in the top ten. Input material: blood. These receptors were taken from a woman in her seventies in good health.

This clonotype was detected only a few times. The chain joins TRBV7-2 to TRBJ2-5, with a tentative D call TRBD1 (5 bases). Trimming removed 5 bases from V and 5 bases from J, with 15 bases in between. The germline V gene has CDR1 SGHTA and CDR2 FQGNSA. CDR3 length equals 14 residues. CDR3 region: CASSVRASRETQYF. CDR3 nucleotide sequence: TGTGCCAGCAGCGTCAGGGCCAGCCGGGAGACCCAGTACTTC.

This chain links TRBV6-1 with TRBJ1-1; unclear D gene. Trimming took off 0 bases at V and 10 bases at J, with 12 bases between the two ends. CDR1 and CDR2 (germline): MNHNS, SASEGT. The CDR3 length is 13 residues. CDR3 protein: CASSEAVRTPAFF. The CDR3 nucleotides read TGTGCCAGCAGTGAAGCGGTCAGGACCCCAGCTTTCTTT.

The J gene is TRBJ1-4, the V gene TRBV29-1; D is uncertain. Between the trimmed V and J ends, which lost 6 bases and 4 bases, there was a span of 9 bases. CDR1 and CDR2 (germline): SQVTM, ANQGSEA. CDR3 size: 12 residues. The CDR3 DNA reads TGCAGCGTCCGGGGTCTTAATGAAAAACTGTTTTTT. Its translation is CSVRGLNEKLFF.

The V call is TRBV20-1, the J call TRBJ1-2, with 8 bases fitting TRBD1. The V and J ends lost 0 bases and 5 bases, in that order; junction bases with no gene match: 11. The CDR3 has 16 amino acids. The germline V gene has CDR1 DFQATT and CDR2 SNEGSKA (reference sequence). The CDR3 reads CSARDRQGHNSYGYTF. The CDR3 nucleotides are TGCAGTGCTAGAGACCGACAGGGGCACAACTCTTATGGCTACACCTTC.

V and J are TRBV10-3 and TRBJ2-6; weak D call: TRBD1 (6 bases). Trimming removed 3 bases from V and 0 bases from J, with 12 bases in between. The CDR3 extends over 17 amino acids. Germline V gives CDR1 ENHRY, CDR2 SYGVKD. CDR3 residues: CAISDPGQSSGANVLTF. The CDR3 DNA reads as TGTGCCATCAGTGACCCGGGACAATCCTCTGGGGCCAACGTCCTGACTTTC.

V usage is TRBV24-1 and J usage is TRBJ2-1; 9 positions agree with TRBD2. Losses at the gene ends were 5 bases for V and 3 bases for J; bases not matched to a gene: 4. Germline V lookup: CDR1 KGHDR, CDR2 SFDVKD. CDR3 length equals 15 residues. This CDR3 reads CATSAIAGDYNEQFF. DNA for the CDR3: TGTGCCACCAGTGCGATAGCGGGAGACTACAATGAGCAGTTCTTC.

The V and J genes are TRBV25-1 and TRBJ2-5, with D perhaps TRBD1 or TRBD2 (5 bases each). The J call is doubtful: the DNA matches TRBJ2-7 better. This CDR3 is 13 amino acids long. Germline values: CDR1 MGHDK, CDR2 SYGVNS. The CDR3 nucleotides are TGTGCCAGCAGCGGGGCAGGTGCCTACGAGCAGTACTTC. Protein sequence: CASSGAGAYEQYF.

This clonotype was counted only a few times. V and J are TRBV20-1 and TRBJ2-1, with no clear D. This CDR3 comprises 14 residues. Looked up from germline, CDR1 is DFQATT and CDR2 is SNEGSKA (reference sequence). The V end lost 0 bases, the J end lost 4 bases, and 10 bases lay between the germline ends. The CDR3 region has the DNA TGCAGTGCTAGAGACCCCGAGAGGTACAATGAGCAGTTCTTC. This sequence encodes CSARDPERYNEQFF.

There are a few counts of this clonotype. The J gene is TRBJ2-7, the V gene TRBV20-1, with 8 bases aligning to TRBD1. V trimming: 4 bases; J trimming: 0 bases; junction bases outside the gene matches: 5. This CDR3 has 14 residues. CDR1 and CDR2 (germline): DFQATT, SNEGSKA (reference sequence). CDR3 residues: CSATGTGVSYEQYF. CDR3 nucleotide sequence: TGCAGTGCTACGGGGACAGGAGTCTCCTACGAGCAGTACTTC.

Remarks on this clonotype: At one end the junction does not follow the germline gene, possibly because of a read error. The rearrangement joins TRBV6-5 to TRBJ1-4, with a tentative D call TRBD1 (5 bases). The germline V gene encodes CDR1 MNHEY and CDR2 SVGAGI. This CDR3 region has 15 residues. The CDR3 region is CASSPASLGDEKLFF. DNA of the CDR3: TGTGCCAGCAGTCCAGCTTCGTTGGGGGATGAAAAACTATTTTTT.

This rearrangement joins TRBV15 to TRBJ1-4; no reliable D call. V was clipped by 6 bases and J by 3 bases, with 8 bases between them. From germline, CDR1 is LNHNV and CDR2 YYDKDF (reference sequence). The CDR3 runs to 13 residues. CDR3 coding DNA: TGTGCCACCAGACGAGGACCTAATGAAAAACTGTTTTTT. It is translated as CATRRGPNEKLFF.

The chain recombines TRBV6-6 with TRBJ1-4; D ambiguous. There are 14 residues in the CDR3. V shed 3 bases and J shed 3 bases, with 8 bases lying between them. Per germline, CDR1 MNHNY and CDR2 SVGAGI (reference sequence). CDR3 sequence: CASSYGDSNEKLFF. The CDR3 nucleotides read TGTGCCAGCAGTTATGGGGATTCTAATGAAAAACTGTTTTTT.

For this clonotype: The junction differs from germline at one of its ends, possibly a read error. V usage is TRBV14 and J usage is TRBJ2-5; D is unresolved. The germline CDR1 and CDR2 sequences are SGHDN and FVKESK. The CDR3 contains 14 residues. CDR3 in amino acids: CASSPRARPSHKFF. CDR3 coding DNA: TGTGCCAGCAGCCCTAGGGCTCGGCCGTCCCATAAGTTCTTC. The full variable domain, with the rest looked up from reference TRBV14 and TRBJ2-5, is EAGVTQFPSHSVIEKGQTVTLRCDPISGHDNLYWYRRVMGKEIKFLLHFVKESKQDESGMPNNRFLAERTGGTYSTLKVQPAELEDSGVYFCASSPRARPSHKFFGPGTRLLVL.

The chain has TRBV7-2 and TRBJ2-1; 8 bases fit TRBD2. CDR1 and CDR2 (germline): SGHTA, FQGNSA. Trimming at V came to 1 base and at J to 10 bases, leaving 12 bases not matched to a gene. CDR3 length: 16 amino acids. The CDR3 spells CASSLDNGRAAREQFF. CDR3 coding DNA: TGTGCCAGCAGCTTAGATAACGGGAGGGCCGCCCGAGAGCAGTTCTTC.

Only a few counts were recorded for this clonotype. The chain carries TRBV5-5 and TRBJ2-2; 7 bases map to TRBD1. The J segment lost 3 bases and the V segment lost 3 bases, leaving 11 bases of the junction unmatched. There are 17 residues in the CDR3. Germline CDR1 SGHKS, CDR2 YYEKEE (reference sequence). CDR3 sequence: CASSSSGTAWDTGELFF. The CDR3, as DNA: TGTGCCAGCAGCTCTTCAGGGACAGCGTGGGACACCGGGGAGCTGTTTTTT.

This clonotype has a handful of counts. This chain uses TRBV2 with TRBJ2-5; maybe TRBD2 (6 bases). The better agreement between TRBJ2-7 and the DNA end casts doubt on the J call. CDR3 length: 12 residues. Looked up from germline, CDR1 is SNHLY and CDR2 is FYNNEI. CDR3 in amino acids: CASSREGGEQYF. In DNA, the CDR3 is TGTGCCAGCAGCCGTGAGGGAGGCGAGCAGTACTTC.

The chain employs TRBV7-6 and TRBJ2-2; 8 bases agree with TRBD1. With V trimmed by 2 bases and J by 4 bases, 9 bases remained unmatched. CDR3 length: 17 residues. Germline CDR1 reads SGHVS; CDR2 reads FNYEAQ. Written as DNA, the CDR3 is TGTGCCAGCAGCTTAAGGGTGACAGGGGTCTTCACCGGGGAGCTGTTTTTT. Translating it yields CASSLRVTGVFTGELFF.

In this sample, this clonotype turned up a few times. The chain combines TRBV7-2 with TRBJ2-3; 7 nucleotides align to TRBD1. J gave up 2 bases and V 1 base, and 3 bases lay outside the gene matches. The germline gives CDR1 SGHTA, CDR2 FQGNSA. The CDR3 is 15 residues long. This CDR3 is CASSLVGTVTDTQYF. CDR3 nucleotide sequence: TGTGCCAGCAGCTTAGTGGGGACAGTCACAGATACGCAGTATTTT.

On this clonotype: This sequence may be a read error, since a much larger clone differs from it by one base. The V and J genes are TRBV10-3 and TRBJ2-2; TRBD2 is a possible D gene (6 bases). The CDR3 spans 13 residues. Germline V gives CDR1 ENHRY, CDR2 SYGVKD. Here the CDR3 DNA reads TGTGCCATCAGTGATCCAGACACCGGGGGGCTGTTTTTT. Translation gives CAISDPDTGGLFF.

The rearrangement uses TRBV4-3 and TRBJ2-7; 8 nucleotides line up with TRBD1. Losses at the gene ends were 0 bases for V and 0 bases for J; bases not matched to a gene: 1. The CDR3 has 15 residues. CDR1 is LGHNA, CDR2 YSLEER, per germline. The CDR3 spells CASSQEQGVSYEQYF. CDR3 nucleotides: TGCGCCAGCAGCCAAGAACAGGGGGTCTCCTACGAGCAGTACTTC.

This clonotype was seen a few times. This chain links TRBV6-1 with TRBJ1-1, with D perhaps matching TRBD1 (5 bases). The V end was cut by 0 bases, the J end by 8 bases, with 13 bases between. This CDR3 comprises 14 residues. CDR1 and CDR2 from the germline V gene are MNHNS and SASEGT. CDR3 sequence reads: CASSEALRRQEAFF. The DNA of the CDR3 is TGTGCCAGCAGTGAAGCGCTTCGAAGACAGGAAGCTTTCTTT.

The sample holds a few counts of this clonotype. The chain uses TRBV20-1 and TRBJ2-1; TRBD2 matches 13 bases. V shed 6 bases and J 5 bases; nucleotides not matched to a gene: 7. Germline V gives CDR1 DFQATT, CDR2 SNEGSKA (reference sequence). This CDR3 contains 15 residues. In DNA form, the CDR3 reads TGCAGTGCCAAACTAGCGGGAGGGCCGAACAATGAGCAGTTCTTC. This translates into CSAKLAGGPNNEQFF.